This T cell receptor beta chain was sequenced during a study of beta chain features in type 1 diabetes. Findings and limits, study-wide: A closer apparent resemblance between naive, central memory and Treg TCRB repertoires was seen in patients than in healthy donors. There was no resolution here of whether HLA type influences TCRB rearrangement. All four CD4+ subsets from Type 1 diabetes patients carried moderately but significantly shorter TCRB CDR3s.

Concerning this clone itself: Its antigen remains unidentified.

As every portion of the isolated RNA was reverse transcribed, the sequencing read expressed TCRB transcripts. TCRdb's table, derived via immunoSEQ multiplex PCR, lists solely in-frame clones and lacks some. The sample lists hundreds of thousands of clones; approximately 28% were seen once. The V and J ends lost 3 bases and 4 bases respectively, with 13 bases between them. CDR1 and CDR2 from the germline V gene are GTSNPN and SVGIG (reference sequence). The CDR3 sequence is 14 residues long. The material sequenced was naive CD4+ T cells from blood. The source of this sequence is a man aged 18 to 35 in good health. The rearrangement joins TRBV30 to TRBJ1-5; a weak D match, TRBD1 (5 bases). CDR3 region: CAWSLDRVNQPQHF. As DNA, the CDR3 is TGTGCCTGGAGCCTCGACAGAGTAAATCAGCCCCAGCATTTT.